The clone carrying this TCR beta chain was seen a handful of times. The CDR3 is 16 residues long. The V and J ends lost 5 bases and 3 bases respectively, with 17 bases between them. The germline V gene encodes CDR1 MNHEY and CDR2 SVGEGT. The data belong to a study of blood T cells in healthy people across ages. Through a sample-barcoded 5' primer and a J-beta primer mix, a second PCR was run for roughly 6 to 12 cycles. From the 5' RACE reads, TCRdb called clonotypes with MiXCR, one entry per CDR3 protein. There are 630,000 or so distinct CDR3 sequences in the sample; roughly 32% occur only once, and approximately 15% lies in the top ten.

V usage is TRBV6-2 or TRBV6-3 and J usage is TRBJ1-5, with unresolved D. The material sequenced was blood. The TCR was taken from a woman older than 75 in good health. The CDR3: CASSPRYGYPNQPQHF. The CDR3 DNA reads TGTGCCAGCAGTCCGCGATACGGATACCCCAATCAGCCCCAGCATTTT.